A single sample gave rise to the 20 T cell receptor beta chains below, sequenced in a study of blood T cell repertoires in COVID-19. The table came from immunoSEQ multiplex PCR; TCRdb's copy has only in-frame clones and leaves some out. The sample lists approximately 400,000 clones, approximately 90% occurring once. Sequences were obtained from PBMCs or T cells enriched from blood (not recorded which). The receptors here all came from a woman between 18 and 30 years old who had recovered from COVID-19.

CDR3 loop: CASSKGGGNTEAFF. DNA of the CDR3: TGTGCCAGCAGCAAAGGGGGCGGTAACACTGAAGCTTTCTTT. The J gene is TRBJ1-1, the V gene TRBV21-1; the table calls TRBD1, which could not be checked here. TRBV21-1 is an annotated pseudogene. The CDR3 contains 14 residues.

The rearrangement uses TRBV7-2 and TRBJ2-5; 9 bases are a match to TRBD2. Germline CDR1 SGHTA, CDR2 FQGNSA. The CDR3 contains 16 residues. V lost 3 bases, J lost 0 bases, and 5 bases stayed unmatched. The CDR3 protein is CASSFNLAGYQETQYF. The CDR3 region has the DNA TGTGCCAGCAGCTTTAACCTAGCGGGGTACCAAGAGACCCAGTACTTC.

The V call is TRBV5-5, the J call TRBJ1-5; 7 nucleotides match TRBD1. The trim removed 0 bases at V and 7 bases at J, leaving 7 bases unmatched. The germline V gene has CDR1 SGHKS and CDR2 YYEKEE (reference sequence). The CDR3 runs to 15 residues. The chain's CDR3 is CASSLEAGGEQPQHF. DNA for the CDR3: TGTGCCAGCAGCTTGGAGGCAGGGGGTGAGCAGCCCCAGCATTTT.

This clone appeared once. V gene TRBV7-9 combines with J gene TRBJ2-1; 7 positions agree with TRBD2. The V gene's germline CDR1 is SEHNR and CDR2 FQNEAQ (reference sequence). The junction had 2 bases not matched to a gene; V was cut back by 3 bases and J by 0 bases. The CDR3 has 15 residues. Here the CDR3 reads CASSFRGSSYNEQFF. CDR3 in DNA: TGTGCCAGCAGCTTTCGCGGGAGCTCCTACAATGAGCAGTTCTTC.

V is TRBV7-2 and J is TRBJ2-2, with D possibly being TRBD1 (6 bases). Germline assignment: CDR1 SGHTA and CDR2 FQGNSA. V gave up 6 bases and J gave up 4 bases, with 15 bases separating them. The CDR3 runs 15 residues. This CDR3 is CASSVQGAGTGELFF. The CDR3 nucleotides read TGTGCCAGCAGTGTACAGGGTGCGGGCACCGGGGAGCTGTTTTTT.

The genes are TRBV2 and TRBJ1-2; perhaps TRBD1 as D (6 bases). This CDR3 spans 13 amino acids. From germline, CDR1 is SNHLY and CDR2 FYNNEI. The V end lost 8 bases, the J end lost 7 bases, and 17 bases lay between the germline ends. In DNA, the CDR3 is TGTGCCAGCGCCCTACAGGGTTATAGTGGCTACACCTTC. It codes for CASALQGYSGYTF.

The chain is built from TRBV13 and TRBJ2-2; 8 bases line up with TRBD1. The CDR3 is made up of 15 amino acids. Unmatched junction bases numbered 1, after V lost 1 base and J lost 3 bases. Germline assignment: CDR1 PRHDT and CDR2 FYEKMQ (reference sequence). The CDR3 loop is CASSLVTGDTGELFF. The CDR3 nucleotides are TGTGCCAGCAGCTTAGTGACAGGGGACACCGGGGAGCTGTTTTTT.

The V gene is TRBV2, the J gene TRBJ1-1; TRBD1 is a possible D gene (5 bases). Trimming removed 10 bases at V and 2 bases at J, with 17 bases between. CDR1 is SNHLY, CDR2 FYNNEI, per germline. The CDR3 sequence is 14 residues long. CDR3 in DNA: TGTGCCACCTACATATTCGACAGAAACACTGAAGCTTTCTTT. This codes for CATYIFDRNTEAFF.

This clone was recorded a few times. The sample contains more than one DNA sequence encoding this CDR3. The chain joins TRBV2 to TRBJ1-1, with D maybe TRBD1 (5 bases). Trimming shortened V by 7 bases and J by 1 base, and 10 bases separated the two germline ends. CDR1 is SNHLY and CDR2 is FYNNEI in the germline V gene. The CDR3 runs to 13 residues. In DNA form, the CDR3 reads TGTGCCAGCACCAGGGTGGAGAACACTGAAGCTTTCTTT. This codes for CASTRVENTEAFF.

The gene calls are TRBV4-3 and TRBJ2-1, with 7 bases lining up with TRBD2. The CDR3 covers 15 residues. J gave up 5 bases and V 2 bases, and 6 bases lay outside the gene matches. Germline V gene lookup returns CDR1 LGHNA and CDR2 YSLEER. The CDR3 is CASSQRGSGHNEQFF. CDR3 nucleotide sequence: TGCGCCAGCAGCCAACGCGGGAGCGGGCACAATGAGCAGTTCTTC.

The chain joins TRBV7-2 to TRBJ2-2; TRBD2 aligns across 10 bases. With V trimmed by 5 bases and J by 6 bases, 6 bases remained unmatched. CDR1 and CDR2 from the germline V gene are SGHTA and FQGNSA. The length of the CDR3 is 15 residues. CDR3 region: CASSLTSGLAGELFF. CDR3 sequence (DNA): TGTGCCAGCAGCCTGACTAGCGGGTTAGCCGGGGAGCTGTTTTTT.

The chain joins TRBV5-6 to TRBJ1-1; D not resolved. There are 12 residues in the CDR3. Germline-derived CDR1 and CDR2 are SGHDT and YYEEEE. V was clipped by 3 bases and J by 6 bases, with 9 bases between them. DNA of the CDR3: TGTGCCAGCAGCTACGTTGAGGCTGAAGCTTTCTTT. The encoded protein is CASSYVEAEAFF.

The V call is TRBV7-2, the J call TRBJ1-6; D gene ambiguous. Germline assignment: CDR1 SGHTA and CDR2 FQGNSA. This CDR3 has 14 amino acids. V was shortened by 1 base and J by 11 bases, with 12 bases between the two germline ends. This chain's CDR3 is CASSLVFNRAPLHF. The CDR3 bases are TGTGCCAGCAGCTTAGTTTTCAATCGGGCACCCCTCCACTTT.

This chain joins TRBV10-2 and TRBJ2-2, with TRBD2 matching over 11 bases. The CDR3 has 13 residues. The V gene's germline CDR1 is WSHSY and CDR2 SAAADI. The V gene end was trimmed by 8 bases and the J gene end by 5 bases; junction bases not matched to a gene: 1. CDR3 coding DNA: TGCGCCAGCTCTAGCGGGGGGACCGGGGAGCTGTTTTTT. This sequence encodes CASSSGGTGELFF.

The chain carries TRBV6-5 and TRBJ2-7; D is uncertain. Trimming pared 9 bases from V and 10 bases from J, leaving 19 bases between. Germline V gives CDR1 MNHEY, CDR2 SVGAGI. This CDR3 has 12 residues. CDR3 nucleotide sequence: TGTGCCAGTCACAGTGGCGTATTTGATCAGTACTTC. This encodes CASHSGVFDQYF.

This rearrangement joins TRBV5-1 to TRBJ1-2; D may be TRBD1 (6 bases). This CDR3 contains 14 residues. Between the trimmed V and J ends, which lost 0 bases and 4 bases, there was a span of 10 bases. Germline assignment: CDR1 SGHRS and CDR2 YFSETQ. The CDR3 here is CASSLEVTGYGYTF. The DNA of the CDR3 is TGCGCCAGCAGCTTGGAGGTGACAGGCTATGGCTACACCTTC.

This clone was seen more than once but under ten times. This chain links TRBV19 with TRBJ1-2, with D perhaps TRBD1 (5 bases). The germline CDR1 and CDR2 sequences are LNHDA and SQIVND (reference sequence). V lost 3 bases and J 1 base, leaving 15 bases between the germline ends. CDR3 length: 16 residues. In DNA, the CDR3 is TGTGCCAGTAGTATCACAGGCGAGGACCTTAACTATGGCTACACCTTC. It yields the protein CASSITGEDLNYGYTF. The variable domain in full, completed from reference TRBV19 and TRBJ1-2, reads DGGITQSPKYLFRKEGQNVTLSCEQNLNHDAMYWYRQDPGQGLRLIYYSQIVNDFQKGDIAEGYSVSREKKESFPLTVTSAQKNPTAFYLCASSITGEDLNYGYTFGSGTRLTVV.

V usage is TRBV30 and J usage is TRBJ2-5; weak D call: TRBD1 (6 bases). The CDR3 is made up of 14 amino acids. Germline lookup yields CDR1 GTSNPN and CDR2 SVGIG (reference sequence). V lost 1 base and J lost 4, with 13 bases in between. CDR3 DNA sequence: TGTGCCTGGAGTGAGATACAGGGTTTAGAGACCCAGTACTTC. Amino acid sequence: CAWSEIQGLETQYF.

The chain carries TRBV24-1 and TRBJ2-3; D call uncertain. This CDR3 comprises 15 residues. Germline V gene data show CDR1 as KGHDR and CDR2 as SFDVKD. With 5 bases removed from V and 0 bases from J, the gap between germline ends came to 11 bases. CDR3 DNA: TGTGCCACCAGTGCCGTTTCCGGGAGCACAGATACGCAGTATTTT. Its translation: CATSAVSGSTDTQYF.

Turning to this clone: The same CDR3 is also encoded by other DNA sequences in this sample. The chain links TRBV11-2 to TRBJ2-5; TRBD1 might be the D (5 bases). The length of the CDR3 is 14 residues. V lost 1 base, J lost 7 bases, and 13 bases lay in between. Germline CDR1 and CDR2: SGHAT and FQNNGV. DNA for the CDR3: TGTGCCAGCAGCTTAGGCTACAGGCAGGGGACCCAGTACTTC. This gives the protein CASSLGYRQGTQYF. Variable domain in full (rest from reference TRBV11-2 and TRBJ2-5): EAGVAQSPRYKIIEKRQSVAFWCNPISGHATLYWYQQILGQGPKLLIQFQNNGVVDDSQLPKDRFSAERLKGVDSTLKIQPAKLEDSAVYLCASSLGYRQGTQYFGPGTRLLVL.